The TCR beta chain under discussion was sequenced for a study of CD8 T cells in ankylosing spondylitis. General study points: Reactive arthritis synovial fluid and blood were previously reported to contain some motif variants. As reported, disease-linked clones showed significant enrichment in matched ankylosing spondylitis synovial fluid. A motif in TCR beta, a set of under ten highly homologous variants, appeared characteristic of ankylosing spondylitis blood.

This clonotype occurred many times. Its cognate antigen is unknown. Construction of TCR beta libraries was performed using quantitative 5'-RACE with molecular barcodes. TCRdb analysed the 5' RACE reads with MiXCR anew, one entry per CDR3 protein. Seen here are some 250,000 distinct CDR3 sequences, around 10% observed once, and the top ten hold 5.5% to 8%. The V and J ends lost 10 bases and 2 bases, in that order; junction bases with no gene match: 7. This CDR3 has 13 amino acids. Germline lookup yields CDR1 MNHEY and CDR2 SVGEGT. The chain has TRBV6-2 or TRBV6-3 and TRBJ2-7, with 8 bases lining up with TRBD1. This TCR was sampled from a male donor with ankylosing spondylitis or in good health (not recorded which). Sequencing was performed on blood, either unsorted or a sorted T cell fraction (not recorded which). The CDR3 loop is CATLDRATYEQYF. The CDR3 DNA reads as TGTGCCACCCTGGACAGGGCAACCTACGAGCAGTACTTC.